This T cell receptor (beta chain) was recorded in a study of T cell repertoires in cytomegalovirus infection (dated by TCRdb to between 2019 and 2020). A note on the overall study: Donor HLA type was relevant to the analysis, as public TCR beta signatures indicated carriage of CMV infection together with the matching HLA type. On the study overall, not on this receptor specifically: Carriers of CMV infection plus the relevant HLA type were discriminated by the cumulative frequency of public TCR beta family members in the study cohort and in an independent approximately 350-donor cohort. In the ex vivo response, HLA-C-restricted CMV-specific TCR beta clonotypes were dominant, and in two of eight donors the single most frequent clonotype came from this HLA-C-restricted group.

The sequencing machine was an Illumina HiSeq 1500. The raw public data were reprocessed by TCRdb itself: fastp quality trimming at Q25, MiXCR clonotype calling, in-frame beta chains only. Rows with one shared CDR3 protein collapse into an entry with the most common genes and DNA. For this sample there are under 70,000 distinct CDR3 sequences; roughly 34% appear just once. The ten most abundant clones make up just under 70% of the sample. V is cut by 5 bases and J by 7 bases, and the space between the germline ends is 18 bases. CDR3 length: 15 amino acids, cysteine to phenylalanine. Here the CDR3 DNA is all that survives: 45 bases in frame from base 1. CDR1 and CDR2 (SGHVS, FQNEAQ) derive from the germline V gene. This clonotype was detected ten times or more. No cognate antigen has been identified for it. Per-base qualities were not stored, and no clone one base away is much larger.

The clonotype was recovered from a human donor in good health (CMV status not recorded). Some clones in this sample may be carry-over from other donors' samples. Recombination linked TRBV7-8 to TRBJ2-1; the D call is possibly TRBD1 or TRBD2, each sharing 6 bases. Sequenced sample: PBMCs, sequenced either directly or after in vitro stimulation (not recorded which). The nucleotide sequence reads TGTGCCAGCAGCCTAAGACTAGGGGGTCTAAATGAGCAGTTCTTC. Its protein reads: CASSLRLGGLNEQFF.